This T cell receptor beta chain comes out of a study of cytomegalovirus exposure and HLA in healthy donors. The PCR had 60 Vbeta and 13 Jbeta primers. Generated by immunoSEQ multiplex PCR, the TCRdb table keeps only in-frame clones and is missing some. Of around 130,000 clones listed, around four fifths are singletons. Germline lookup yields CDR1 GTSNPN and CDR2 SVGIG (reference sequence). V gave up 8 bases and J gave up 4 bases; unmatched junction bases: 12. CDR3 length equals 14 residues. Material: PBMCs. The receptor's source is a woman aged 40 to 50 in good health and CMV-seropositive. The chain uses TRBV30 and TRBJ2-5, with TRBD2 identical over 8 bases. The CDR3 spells CARGAGGAGETQYF. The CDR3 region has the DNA TGTGCCCGAGGGGCCGGGGGGGCCGGAGAGACCCAGTACTTC.